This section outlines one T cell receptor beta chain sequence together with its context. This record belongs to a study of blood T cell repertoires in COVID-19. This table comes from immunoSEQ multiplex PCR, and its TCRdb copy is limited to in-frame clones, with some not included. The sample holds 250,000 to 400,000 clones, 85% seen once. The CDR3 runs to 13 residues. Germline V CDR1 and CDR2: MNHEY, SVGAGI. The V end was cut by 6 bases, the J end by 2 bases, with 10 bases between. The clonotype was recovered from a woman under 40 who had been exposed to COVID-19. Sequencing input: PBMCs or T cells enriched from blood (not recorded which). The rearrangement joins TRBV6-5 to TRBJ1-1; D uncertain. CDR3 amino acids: CASRSTANTEAFF. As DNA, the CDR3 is TGTGCCAGCAGATCCACAGCTAACACTGAAGCTTTCTTT.